Listed below are T cell receptor beta chains from one sample, sequenced in a study of cytomegalovirus exposure and HLA in healthy donors. Libraries were prepared by immunoSEQ multiplex PCR; TCRdb keeps only in-frame clonotypes and omits some of them. The table includes fewer than 200,000 clones, around 81% detected once. The specimen sequenced was PBMCs. The receptors were sampled from a woman aged 30 to 39 in good health and CMV-seronegative. The CDR3 runs from the conserved cysteine through the conserved F or W. A D gene is named only where the DNA matches it firmly. Size is stated for part of the rows, as once, few or many counts, or as a class when the clone is expanded.

clone_size: NA
j_call: TRBJ2-7
d_call: NA
v_call: TRBV10-3
cdr3_length: 14
cdr3_nt: TGTGCCATCAGTTCCCGACAGTCGAGTGCCGAGCAGTACTTC
cdr3_aa: CAISSRQSSAEQYF

clone_size: few
j_call: TRBJ2-7
d_call: TRBD2
v_call: TRBV27
cdr3_length: 14
cdr3_nt: TGTGCCAGCAGTCCGCGACTAGCGCACTACGAGCAGTACTTC
cdr3_aa: CASSPRLAHYEQYF

clone_size: NA
j_call: TRBJ1-2
d_call: NA
v_call: TRBV29-1
cdr3_length: 12
cdr3_nt: TGCAGCGTGAACCAGGGGAACTATGGCTACACCTTC
cdr3_aa: CSVNQGNYGYTF

clone_size: once
j_call: TRBJ1-1
d_call: NA
v_call: TRBV7-9
cdr3_length: 14
cdr3_nt: TGTTCCAGCAGCTTAGCGCAGGATAGAACTGAAGCTTTCTTT
cdr3_aa: CSSSLAQDRTEAFF

clone_size: NA
j_call: TRBJ2-5
d_call: TRBD2
v_call: TRBV7-2
cdr3_length: 17
cdr3_nt: TGTGCCAGCAGCCGAGGGACTAGCGGGAGGTGGGGAGAGACCCAGTACTTC
cdr3_aa: CASSRGTSGRWGETQYF

clone_size: NA
j_call: TRBJ1-5
d_call: NA
v_call: TRBV7-2
cdr3_length: 13
cdr3_nt: TGTGCCAGCAGTTCCACAGGGAATCAGCCCCAGCATTTT
cdr3_aa: CASSSTGNQPQHF

clone_size: few
j_call: TRBJ2-7
d_call: TRBD1
v_call: TRBV9
cdr3_length: 16
cdr3_nt: TGTGCCAGCAGCAACCGTCACGGGACAGAGGACTACGAGCAGTACTTC
cdr3_aa: CASSNRHGTEDYEQYF

clone_size: NA
j_call: TRBJ1-1
d_call: NA
v_call: TRBV5-1
cdr3_length: 14
cdr3_nt: TGCGCCAGCAGCTTGGGACTTACTGAGGGTGAAGCTTTCTTT
cdr3_aa: CASSLGLTEGEAFF

clone_size: NA
j_call: TRBJ1-5
d_call: TRBD1
v_call: TRBV19
cdr3_length: 15
cdr3_nt: TGTGCCAGTACGTGGGGACAGGGCAGCAATCAGCCCCAGCATTTT
cdr3_aa: CASTWGQGSNQPQHF

clone_size: NA
j_call: TRBJ1-4
d_call: NA
v_call: TRBV28
cdr3_length: 14
cdr3_nt: TGTGCCAGCAGTCCCCTGCCCGGTAATGAAAAACTGTTTTTT
cdr3_aa: CASSPLPGNEKLFF

clone_size: once
j_call: TRBJ2-1
d_call: TRBD2
v_call: TRBV7-8
cdr3_length: 15
cdr3_nt: TGTGCCAGCAGCTTAGCGGGGGGGATCTACAATGAGCAGTTCTTC
cdr3_aa: CASSLAGGIYNEQFF

clone_size: NA
j_call: TRBJ1-1
d_call: TRBD1
v_call: TRBV15
cdr3_length: 14
cdr3_nt: TGTGCCACCAGCAGGGACAGGGGGGGCACTGAAGCTTTCTTT
cdr3_aa: CATSRDRGGTEAFF

clone_size: NA
j_call: TRBJ1-1
d_call: TRBD1
v_call: TRBV6-4
cdr3_length: 15
cdr3_nt: TGTGCCAGCAGTGACAATACAGGGGGGAACACTGAAGCTTTCTTT
cdr3_aa: CASSDNTGGNTEAFF

clone_size: NA
j_call: TRBJ1-2
d_call: TRBD1
v_call: TRBV5-4
cdr3_length: 15
cdr3_nt: TGTGCCAGCAGCGTGGCCCGGGACAGGGGCTATGGCTACACCTTC
cdr3_aa: CASSVARDRGYGYTF

clone_size: NA
j_call: TRBJ1-1
d_call: NA
v_call: TRBV10-3
cdr3_length: 13
cdr3_nt: TGTGCCATCAATTTTGGGCTCAACACTGAAGCTTTCTTT
cdr3_aa: CAINFGLNTEAFF

clone_size: once
j_call: TRBJ2-7
d_call: TRBD2
v_call: TRBV5-1
cdr3_length: 14
cdr3_nt: TGCGCCAGCAGCCCGGGGACTAGCGTCCACGAGCAGTACTTC
cdr3_aa: CASSPGTSVHEQYF

clone_size: NA
j_call: TRBJ2-4
d_call: TRBD2
v_call: TRBV7-9
cdr3_length: 15
cdr3_nt: TGTGCCAGCAGCTTACGAGGAGCGGGAATAGACATTCAGTACTTC
cdr3_aa: CASSLRGAGIDIQYF

clone_size: NA
j_call: TRBJ1-5
d_call: TRBD1
v_call: TRBV25-1
cdr3_length: 13
cdr3_nt: TGTGCCAGCAGTTCGACAGGGACCCAGCCCCAGCATTTT
cdr3_aa: CASSSTGTQPQHF

clone_size: NA
j_call: TRBJ1-3
d_call: NA
v_call: TRBV27
cdr3_length: 14
cdr3_nt: TGTGCCAGCAGTTTGGGGGCGCCTGGAAACACCATATATTTT
cdr3_aa: CASSLGAPGNTIYF

clone_size: NA
j_call: TRBJ2-4
d_call: NA
v_call: TRBV28
cdr3_length: 18
cdr3_nt: TGTGCCAGCAGTTTAGGGCCCGTGACTCTCGGGGGCAAAAACATTCAGTACTTC
cdr3_aa: CASSLGPVTLGGKNIQYF

clone_size: NA
j_call: TRBJ2-1
d_call: NA
v_call: TRBV7-2
cdr3_length: 13
cdr3_nt: TGTGCCAGCAGCACCGTTGCGAACAATGAGCAGTTCTTC
cdr3_aa: CASSTVANNEQFF

clone_size: NA
j_call: TRBJ2-5
d_call: NA
v_call: TRBV28
cdr3_length: 16
cdr3_nt: TGTGCCAGCAGTCAAGCGGACCGGGCCCTAAGGGAGACCCAGTACTTC
cdr3_aa: CASSQADRALRETQYF

clone_size: NA
j_call: TRBJ1-2
d_call: TRBD1
v_call: TRBV29-1
cdr3_length: 15
cdr3_nt: TGCAGCGTTGAAGACCAGTCGGGCAGGGGGTATGGCTACACCTTC
cdr3_aa: CSVEDQSGRGYGYTF

clone_size: NA
j_call: TRBJ1-4
d_call: NA
v_call: TRBV4-1
cdr3_length: 13
cdr3_nt: TGCGCCAGCAGCCAAGTGGGGCAGGAAAAACTGTTTTTT
cdr3_aa: CASSQVGQEKLFF

clone_size: NA
j_call: TRBJ2-7
d_call: TRBD2
v_call: TRBV4-1
cdr3_length: 15
cdr3_nt: TGCGCCAGCAGCCATAGCGGGGGGCGCTCCTACGAGCAGTACTTC
cdr3_aa: CASSHSGGRSYEQYF

clone_size: NA
j_call: TRBJ1-1
d_call: NA
v_call: TRBV19
cdr3_length: 14
cdr3_nt: TGTGCCAGTAGTCCACGGGCGGGGAACACTGAAGCTTTCTTT
cdr3_aa: CASSPRAGNTEAFF

clone_size: NA
j_call: TRBJ2-7
d_call: NA
v_call: TRBV5-1
cdr3_length: 14
cdr3_nt: TGCGCCAGCAGCTTGAAGGGGGACGGCTACGAGCAGTACTTC
cdr3_aa: CASSLKGDGYEQYF

clone_size: NA
j_call: TRBJ2-7
d_call: TRBD1
v_call: TRBV6-1
cdr3_length: 16
cdr3_nt: TGTGCCAGCAGGGAACGCCGGGACAGGCATAGTTACGAGCAGTACTTC
cdr3_aa: CASRERRDRHSYEQYF

clone_size: NA
j_call: TRBJ1-1
d_call: NA
v_call: TRBV4-3
cdr3_length: 14
cdr3_nt: TGCGCCAGCAGCCAAGGGGCTGGGAACACTGAAGCTTTCTTT
cdr3_aa: CASSQGAGNTEAFF

clone_size: NA
j_call: TRBJ2-6
d_call: NA
v_call: TRBV6-5
cdr3_length: 15
cdr3_nt: TGTGCCAGCAGTTACCGGAGCTCTGGGGCCAACGGCCTGACTTTC
cdr3_aa: CASSYRSSGANGLTF

clone_size: NA
j_call: TRBJ2-1
d_call: TRBD1
v_call: TRBV12-5
cdr3_length: 15
cdr3_nt: TGTGCTAGTGGTCTGGACAGGGGCTTTGGGAATGAGCAGTTCTTC
cdr3_aa: CASGLDRGFGNEQFF

clone_size: NA
j_call: TRBJ1-2
d_call: NA
v_call: TRBV20-1
cdr3_length: 10
cdr3_nt: TGCAGTGCTCCGGGATATGGCTACACCTTC
cdr3_aa: CSAPGYGYTF

clone_size: NA
j_call: TRBJ2-3
d_call: NA
v_call: TRBV27
cdr3_length: 15
cdr3_nt: TGTGCCAGCAGTTTACCTCTAGGTCGGGCAGATACGCAGTATTTT
cdr3_aa: CASSLPLGRADTQYF

clone_size: NA
j_call: TRBJ2-1
d_call: TRBD2
v_call: TRBV9
cdr3_length: 15
cdr3_nt: TGTGCCAGCAGCCCCCCCGGGACTAACTACAATGAGCAGTTCTTC
cdr3_aa: CASSPPGTNYNEQFF

clone_size: once
j_call: TRBJ1-1
d_call: NA
v_call: TRBV27
cdr3_length: 14
cdr3_nt: TGTGCCAGCAGTTTGGATGCGGGGTATACTGAAGCTTTCTTT
cdr3_aa: CASSLDAGYTEAFF

clone_size: NA
j_call: TRBJ2-5
d_call: NA
v_call: TRBV11-2
cdr3_length: 16
cdr3_nt: TGTGCCAGCAGCTTAGAACCGACAGGTCAAGGGGAGACCCAGTACTTC
cdr3_aa: CASSLEPTGQGETQYF

clone_size: NA
j_call: TRBJ1-3
d_call: TRBD1
v_call: TRBV5-1
cdr3_length: 16
cdr3_nt: TGCGCCAGCAGCCGGGACAGGGCCATCTCTGGAAACACCATATATTTT
cdr3_aa: CASSRDRAISGNTIYF

clone_size: NA
j_call: TRBJ2-4
d_call: TRBD1
v_call: TRBV7-2
cdr3_length: 15
cdr3_nt: TGTGCCAGCACCTTCCCGACAGGGTTGTATGACATTCAGTACTTC
cdr3_aa: CASTFPTGLYDIQYF

clone_size: NA
j_call: TRBJ2-7
d_call: TRBD2
v_call: TRBV7-9
cdr3_length: 13
cdr3_nt: TGTGCCAGCAGCCAAGCGGGGTCCTACGAGCAGTACTTC
cdr3_aa: CASSQAGSYEQYF

clone_size: few
j_call: TRBJ2-5
d_call: NA
v_call: TRBV7-9
cdr3_length: 13
cdr3_nt: TGTGCCAGCAGCTCGGACATTCAAGAGACCCAGTACTTC
cdr3_aa: CASSSDIQETQYF

clone_size: NA
j_call: TRBJ1-1
d_call: NA
v_call: TRBV18
cdr3_length: 15
cdr3_nt: TGTGCCAGCTCCCCCGAGTCGGGTCCGAACACTGAAGCTTTCTTT
cdr3_aa: CASSPESGPNTEAFF

clone_size: NA
j_call: TRBJ2-1
d_call: NA
v_call: TRBV28
cdr3_length: 15
cdr3_nt: TGTGCCAGCAGTTTAATCGAGAGCCCGTACAATGAGCAGTTCTTC
cdr3_aa: CASSLIESPYNEQFF

clone_size: once
j_call: TRBJ1-4
d_call: NA
v_call: TRBV28
cdr3_length: 15
cdr3_nt: TGTGCCAGCAGTTTTGGGAGAATTTCAGGTGAAAAACTGTTTTTT
cdr3_aa: CASSFGRISGEKLFF

clone_size: few
j_call: TRBJ1-5
d_call: NA
v_call: TRBV19
cdr3_length: 17
cdr3_nt: TGTGCCAGTAGTATAGGGGGCAGCGGGGGTAGGAATCAGCCCCAGCATTTT
cdr3_aa: CASSIGGSGGRNQPQHF

clone_size: NA
j_call: TRBJ2-1
d_call: NA
v_call: TRBV7-9
cdr3_length: 16
cdr3_nt: TGTTCCAGCAGCTTAGTTGAGGGAGTCTCGTACAATGAGCAGTTCTTC
cdr3_aa: CSSSLVEGVSYNEQFF

clone_size: NA
j_call: TRBJ2-7
d_call: TRBD1
v_call: TRBV2
cdr3_length: 13
cdr3_nt: TGTGCCAGCACCGGGACAGGGGCTGAAGAGCAGTACTTC
cdr3_aa: CASTGTGAEEQYF

clone_size: NA
j_call: TRBJ1-1
d_call: NA
v_call: TRBV4-1
cdr3_length: 12
cdr3_nt: TGCGCCAGCAGCCAAGATACGGCTGAAGCTTTCTTT
cdr3_aa: CASSQDTAEAFF

clone_size: NA
j_call: TRBJ1-1
d_call: TRBD1
v_call: TRBV5-1
cdr3_length: 17
cdr3_nt: TGCGCCAGCAGCCTACCCATTTTGACAGGGAAGGACACTGAAGCTTTCTTT
cdr3_aa: CASSLPILTGKDTEAFF

clone_size: NA
j_call: TRBJ1-2
d_call: NA
v_call: TRBV5-1
cdr3_length: 15
cdr3_nt: TGCGCCAGCAGCTTGGCAACGTATACGAGAAGTGGCTACACCTTC
cdr3_aa: CASSLATYTRSGYTF

clone_size: few
j_call: TRBJ2-6
d_call: NA
v_call: TRBV21-1
cdr3_length: 16
cdr3_nt: TGTGCCAGCAGCAAAGAGGGCTACTCTGGGGCCAACGGCCTGACTTTC
cdr3_aa: CASSKEGYSGANGLTF

clone_size: NA
j_call: TRBJ2-7
d_call: TRBD2
v_call: TRBV9
cdr3_length: 18
cdr3_nt: TGTGCCAGCAGCGTGGGACCCCCAACTAGCGGGAGGTTGTACGAGCAGTACTTC
cdr3_aa: CASSVGPPTSGRLYEQYF

clone_size: NA
j_call: TRBJ2-1
d_call: TRBD2
v_call: TRBV27
cdr3_length: 16
cdr3_nt: TGTGCCAGCAGGAGACTAGCGGGGGATTCCTACAATGAGCAGTTCTTC
cdr3_aa: CASRRLAGDSYNEQFF

clone_size: once
j_call: TRBJ2-7
d_call: TRBD2
v_call: TRBV28
cdr3_length: 19
cdr3_nt: TGTGCCAGCAGTTCAACGACTAGCGGGAGGGCCCGATCACGGGGGGTTCAGTACTTC
cdr3_aa: CASSSTTSGRARSRGVQYF

clone_size: NA
j_call: TRBJ2-1
d_call: TRBD2
v_call: TRBV11-2
cdr3_length: 16
cdr3_nt: TGTGCCAGCAGCTCCCTCGCTACTAGCGTCTACAATGAGCAGTTCTTC
cdr3_aa: CASSSLATSVYNEQFF

clone_size: NA
j_call: TRBJ2-7
d_call: TRBD1
v_call: TRBV18
cdr3_length: 14
cdr3_nt: TGTGCCAGCTCACCATTGACAGGGACCTACGAGCAGTACTTC
cdr3_aa: CASSPLTGTYEQYF

clone_size: NA
j_call: TRBJ2-1
d_call: TRBD2
v_call: TRBV7-6
cdr3_length: 16
cdr3_nt: TGTGCCAGCAGCCTACGGACTAGCGGGAGGTACAATGAGCAGTTCTTC
cdr3_aa: CASSLRTSGRYNEQFF

clone_size: NA
j_call: TRBJ1-4
d_call: TRBD1
v_call: TRBV7-9
cdr3_length: 15
cdr3_nt: TGTGCCAGCAGCCTGGGGACAGGCCGCAATGAAAAACTGTTTTTT
cdr3_aa: CASSLGTGRNEKLFF

clone_size: NA
j_call: TRBJ2-7
d_call: NA
v_call: TRBV4-2
cdr3_length: 15
cdr3_nt: TGTGCCAGCAGCCAAGTAGGAGGTCCTGCCAACGAGCAGTACTTC
cdr3_aa: CASSQVGGPANEQYF

clone_size: NA
j_call: TRBJ2-7
d_call: NA
v_call: TRBV6-6
cdr3_length: 15
cdr3_nt: TGTGCCAGCAGTAAACAGGTTTTATACTCCTACGAGCAGTACTTC
cdr3_aa: CASSKQVLYSYEQYF

clone_size: NA
j_call: TRBJ1-5
d_call: NA
v_call: TRBV28
cdr3_length: 15
cdr3_nt: TGTGCCAGCAGTGCCAACAGCTATAGCAATCAGCCCCAGCATTTT
cdr3_aa: CASSANSYSNQPQHF